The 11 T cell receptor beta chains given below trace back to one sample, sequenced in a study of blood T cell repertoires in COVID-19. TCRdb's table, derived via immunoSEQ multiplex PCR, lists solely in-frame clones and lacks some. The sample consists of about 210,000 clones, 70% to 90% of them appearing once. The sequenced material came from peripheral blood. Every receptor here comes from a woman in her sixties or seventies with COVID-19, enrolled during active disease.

CDR3 DNA sequence: TGTGCCAGCAGCTTAGGGCAGGGTGGTTTGTATGGCTACACCTTC. Its protein product is CASSLGQGGLYGYTF. The rearrangement uses TRBV7-8 and TRBJ1-2, with D maybe TRBD1 (5 bases). With 1 base removed from V and 5 bases from J, the gap between germline ends came to 14 bases. The germline V gene encodes CDR1 SGHVS and CDR2 FQNEAQ. This CDR3 spans 15 amino acids.

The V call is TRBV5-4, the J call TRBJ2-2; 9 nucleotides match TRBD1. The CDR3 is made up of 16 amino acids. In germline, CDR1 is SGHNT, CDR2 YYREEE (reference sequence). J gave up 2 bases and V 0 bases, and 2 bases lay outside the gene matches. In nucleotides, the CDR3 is TGTGCCAGCAGCTTGGTACAGGGGGCCAACACCGGGGAGCTGTTTTTT. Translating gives CASSLVQGANTGELFF.

The CDR3 bases are TGTGCCAGCAGCTTAGGCCAGGCGCACTATGGCTACACCTTC. It is translated as CASSLGQAHYGYTF. V is TRBV7-9 and J is TRBJ1-2, with no clear D. CDR1 is SEHNR, CDR2 FQNEAQ, per germline (reference sequence). Between the trimmed V and J ends, which lost 1 base and 3 bases, there was a span of 9 bases. The CDR3 is 14 residues long.

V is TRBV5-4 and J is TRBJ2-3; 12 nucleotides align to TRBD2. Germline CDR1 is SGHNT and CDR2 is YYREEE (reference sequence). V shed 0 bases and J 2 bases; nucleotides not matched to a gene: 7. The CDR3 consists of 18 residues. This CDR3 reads CASSLVGLAGGFTDTQYF. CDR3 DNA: TGTGCCAGCAGCTTGGTGGGGCTAGCGGGGGGGTTCACAGATACGCAGTATTTT.

This CDR3 is CASSPQGNEQYF. In DNA form, the CDR3 reads TGTGCCAGCTCACCACAGGGGAACGAGCAGTACTTC. This rearrangement joins TRBV18 to TRBJ2-7; a weak D match, TRBD1 (5 bases). The CDR3 contains 12 residues. V shed 1 base and J shed 5 bases, with 6 bases lying between them. Germline assignment: CDR1 KGHSH and CDR2 LQKENI.

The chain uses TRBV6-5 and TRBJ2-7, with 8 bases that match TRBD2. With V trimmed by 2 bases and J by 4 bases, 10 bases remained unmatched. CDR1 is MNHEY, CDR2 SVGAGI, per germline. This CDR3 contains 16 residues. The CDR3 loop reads CASSYAWTGGLYEQYF. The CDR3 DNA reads TGTGCCAGCAGTTACGCTTGGACGGGAGGGTTGTACGAGCAGTACTTC.

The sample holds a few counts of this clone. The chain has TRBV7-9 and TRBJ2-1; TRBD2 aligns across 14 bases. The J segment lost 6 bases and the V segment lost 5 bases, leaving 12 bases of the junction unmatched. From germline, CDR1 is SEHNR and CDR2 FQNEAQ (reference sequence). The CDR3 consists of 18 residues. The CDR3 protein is CASSHPTSGRGLGNEQFF. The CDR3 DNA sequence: TGTGCCAGCAGCCACCCGACTAGCGGGAGGGGGTTAGGCAATGAGCAGTTCTTC.

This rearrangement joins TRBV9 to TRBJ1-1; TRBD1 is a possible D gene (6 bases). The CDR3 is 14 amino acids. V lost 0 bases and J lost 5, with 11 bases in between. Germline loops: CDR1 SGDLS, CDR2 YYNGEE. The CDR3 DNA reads TGTGCCAGCAGCGTAGTGACAGGAGGTACTGAAGCTTTCTTT. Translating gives CASSVVTGGTEAFF.

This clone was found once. DNA for the CDR3: TGTGCCAGCTCACCCCCCGCACTAGCGGGCGGAAAAGAGACCCAGTACTTC. Its protein is CASSPPALAGGKETQYF. The V and J genes are TRBV18 and TRBJ2-5; the match to TRBD2 covers 9 bases. V trimming: 3 bases; J trimming: 3 bases; junction bases outside the gene matches: 11. The germline gives CDR1 KGHSH, CDR2 LQKENI. The CDR3 has 17 residues.

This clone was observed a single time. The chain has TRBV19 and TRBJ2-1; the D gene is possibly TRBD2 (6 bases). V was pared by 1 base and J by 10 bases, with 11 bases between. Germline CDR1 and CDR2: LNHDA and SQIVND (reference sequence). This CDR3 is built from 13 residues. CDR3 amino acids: CASSIGQAGEQFF. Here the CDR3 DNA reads TGTGCCAGTAGTATAGGCCAGGCGGGAGAGCAGTTCTTC.

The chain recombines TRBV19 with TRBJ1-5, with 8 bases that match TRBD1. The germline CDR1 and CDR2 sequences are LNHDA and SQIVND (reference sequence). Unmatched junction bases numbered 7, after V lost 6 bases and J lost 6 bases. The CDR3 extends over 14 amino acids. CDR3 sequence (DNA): TGTGCCAGTAGGGACAGGGTGGGCGCTCAGCCCCAGCATTTT. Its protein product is CASRDRVGAQPQHF.